A single sample is the source of the 2 T cell receptor beta chains below, sequenced in a study of T cells in Graves' hyperthyroidism and ophthalmopathy. Amplified regions were TCR beta CDR3 sequences from RNA transcripts. The TCR CDR3 was amplified in a first-round RT-PCR using the HTBI primer set. TCRdb itself ran the multiplex PCR reads through MiXCR, one entry per CDR3 protein. The sample includes roughly 500,000 distinct CDR3 sequences, about 46% of them seen just once. Specimen: peripheral blood or thyroid tissue (not recorded which). The receptors stem from an adult woman with Graves' disease, either hyperthyroidism or ophthalmopathy (not recorded which).

The chain links TRBV11-2 to TRBJ1-6, with 9 bases lining up with TRBD1. The CDR3 covers 14 residues. V lost 4 bases and J lost 9; bases outside the gene matches: 4. Germline V CDR1 and CDR2: SGHAT, FQNNGV. CDR3 amino acids: CASSWDREISPLHF. CDR3 bases: TGTGCCAGCAGCTGGGACAGGGAGATTTCACCCCTCCACTTT. The whole variable domain, filled in from reference TRBV11-2 and TRBJ1-6, reads EAGVAQSPRYKIIEKRQSVAFWCNPISGHATLYWYQQILGQGPKLLIQFQNNGVVDDSQLPKDRFSAERLKGVDSTLKIQPAKLEDSAVYLCASSWDREISPLHFGNGTRLTVT.

This clonotype appeared many times. This chain connects TRBV20-1 to TRBJ2-5; 8 nucleotides agree with TRBD2. V shed 4 bases and J 2 bases; nucleotides not matched to a gene: 6. Germline-derived CDR1 and CDR2 are DFQATT and SNEGSKA (reference sequence). The CDR3 extends over 14 amino acids. The CDR3 DNA is TGCAGTGCTACCCGACTAGCGATACAAGAGACCCAGTACTTC. It encodes CSATRLAIQETQYF.